The 23 T cell receptor beta chains given below trace back to one sample, sequenced in a study of spatial heterogeneity in lung cancer. The time point here: sample taken at primary tumor resection. Sequencing of whole RNA from tumor, nontumor lung or frozen PBMC involved no sorting. TCRdb reprocessed the 5' RACE reads with MiXCR, giving one entry per CDR3 protein. The sample contains roughly 39,000 distinct CDR3 sequences, around 6.5% of which appear only once. The sequences come from PBMCs, collected at surgery. The receptors shown here come from a female donor with early-stage non-small cell lung cancer.

This clonotype appeared many times. V gene TRBV12-3 or TRBV12-4 combines with J gene TRBJ2-1; D is uncertain. V was clipped by 3 bases and J by 11 bases, with 17 bases between them. CDR3 size: 14 residues. CDR3 in amino acids: CASSFSLGIPQQFF. DNA of the CDR3: TGTGCCAGCAGTTTTTCCTTGGGTATCCCCCAGCAGTTCTTC.

This clonotype was counted at least ten times. This rearrangement joins TRBV20-1 to TRBJ2-7, with a weak D call TRBD2 (5 bases). Germline lookup yields CDR1 DFQATT and CDR2 SNEGSKA (reference sequence). The CDR3 length is 14 residues. Trimming removed 5 bases at V and 0 bases at J, with 14 bases between. The CDR3 is CSAVDSMSSYEQYF. As DNA, the CDR3 is TGCAGTGCTGTGGACTCGATGAGCTCCTACGAGCAGTACTTC.

This clonotype was picked up many times. The genes are TRBV7-2 and TRBJ1-3; possible D gene TRBD1, 5 bases. The CDR3 runs to 17 residues. Trimming cost V 5 bases and J 0 bases, with 17 bases left between them. CDR1 is SGHTA, CDR2 FQGNSA, per germline. Here the CDR3 reads CASSQDMGRISGNTIYF. The CDR3 DNA follows: TGTGCCAGCAGCCAGGACATGGGGCGAATCTCTGGAAACACCATATATTTT.

This clonotype was found many times. DNA for the CDR3: TGCAGTGCACGGCCGGGGTCGATGCAAGAGACCCAGTACTTC. Encoded protein: CSARPGSMQETQYF. The chain has TRBV20-1 and TRBJ2-5; possibly TRBD2 for D (5 bases). This CDR3 has 14 residues. The germline V gene has CDR1 DFQATT and CDR2 SNEGSKA (reference sequence). The V end lost 6 bases, the J end lost 2 bases, and 16 bases lay between the germline ends.

Only a few counts were recorded for this clonotype. This chain links TRBV27 with TRBJ2-7; TRBD1 is a possible D gene (5 bases). V was pared by 2 bases and J by 4 bases, with 12 bases between. The germline V gene encodes CDR1 MNHEY and CDR2 SMNVEV (reference sequence). This CDR3 is built from 14 residues. The CDR3 sequence is CASSLSWGAYEQYF. CDR3 coding DNA: TGTGCCAGCAGTTTAAGCTGGGGCGCTTACGAGCAGTACTTC.

This clonotype was seen ten or more times. The chain recombines TRBV7-9 with TRBJ1-1; possibly TRBD1 for D (5 bases). CDR1 and CDR2 from the germline V gene are SEHNR and FQNEAQ (reference sequence). V lost 8 bases to trimming and J lost 5 bases, with 9 bases between them. This CDR3 comprises 11 residues. Here the CDR3 reads CASWGGTEAFF. The CDR3 DNA reads TGTGCCAGCTGGGGGGGAACTGAAGCTTTCTTT.

This chain links TRBV7-6 with TRBJ2-1, with 9 bases lining up with TRBD1. CDR1 SGHVS and CDR2 FNYEAQ come from the germline V gene. The CDR3 loop spans 14 amino acids. V lost 5 bases, J lost 2 bases, and 1 base stayed unmatched. CDR3 DNA: TGTGCCAGCAGCCGACAGGGGGCCTACAATGAGCAGTTCTTC. Its translation: CASSRQGAYNEQFF.

This clonotype came up many times. The V call is TRBV18, the J call TRBJ2-7; possibly TRBD2 for D (5 bases). V was trimmed by 6 bases and J by 3 bases, leaving 15 bases between them. The CDR3 is made up of 14 amino acids. Germline loops: CDR1 KGHSH, CDR2 LQKENI. The CDR3 reads CASSLRGDFYEQYF. The DNA of the CDR3 is TGTGCCAGCTCCCTCCGGGGAGACTTCTACGAGCAGTACTTC.

The chain combines TRBV24-1 with TRBJ1-1; 10 nucleotides line up with TRBD1. CDR3 length equals 13 residues. Germline V gene data show CDR1 as KGHDR and CDR2 as SFDVKD. V was pared by 11 bases and J by 1 base, with 3 bases of the junction left unmatched. The CDR3 protein is CAIRQGANTEAFF. CDR3 bases: TGTGCCATCAGACAGGGGGCGAACACTGAAGCTTTCTTT.

This clonotype was detected ten times or more. The chain carries TRBV20-1 and TRBJ2-1, with a weak D call TRBD1 (6 bases). The CDR3 loop spans 17 amino acids. The germline V gene has CDR1 DFQATT and CDR2 SNEGSKA (reference sequence). With 2 bases removed from V and 1 base from J, the gap between germline ends came to 18 bases. CDR3 sequence (DNA): TGCAGTGCTAGAACCTCAGGGGCGCAGAATTCCTACAATGAGCAGTTCTTC. Its translation: CSARTSGAQNSYNEQFF.

Ten or more counts support this clonotype. The gene calls are TRBV12-3 or TRBV12-4 and TRBJ1-2; 8 bases align to TRBD1. With V trimmed by 5 bases and J by 5 bases, 4 bases remained unmatched. This CDR3 has 13 amino acids. CDR3 nucleotide sequence: TGTGCCAGCAGTCCCGGGACAGGATATGGCTACACCTTC. It is translated as CASSPGTGYGYTF.

The chain combines TRBV14 with TRBJ1-2; D ambiguous. Germline V gene lookup returns CDR1 SGHDN and CDR2 FVKESK. V was shortened by 4 bases and J by 0 bases, with 6 bases between the two germline ends. The CDR3 totals 13 residues. CDR3 residues: CASSPQANYGYTF. The DNA of the CDR3 is TGTGCCAGCAGCCCTCAGGCTAACTATGGCTACACCTTC.

This clonotype was counted only a few times. The V and J genes are TRBV7-8 and TRBJ1-2; weak D call: TRBD1 (6 bases). Germline values: CDR1 SGHVS, CDR2 FQNEAQ. The CDR3 sequence is 17 residues long. The V and J ends lost 5 bases and 7 bases respectively, with 26 bases between them. In DNA form, the CDR3 reads TGTGCCAGCAGCCTAAGACAGGCCGGAACCTCCCCTAGTGGCTACACCTTC. It encodes CASSLRQAGTSPSGYTF.

This clonotype was counted only a few times. The chain employs TRBV4-3 and TRBJ1-1; unclear D gene. CDR1 LGHNA and CDR2 YSLEER come from the germline V gene. The V end lost 3 bases, the J end lost 12 bases, and 17 bases lay between the germline ends. The CDR3 totals 13 residues. CDR3 nucleotide sequence: TGCGCCAGCAGCCATGGACTCCTGAAGGTTACTTTCTTT. Its translation is CASSHGLLKVTFF.

This clonotype was picked up many times. The DNA is omitted, as the CDR3 cannot be located on it reliably, and the CDR3 follows TCRdb's listing. The gene calls are TRBV28 and TRBJ1-1; the D call of TRBD1 is as the table states it, not checked on the DNA. The CDR3 is 16 residues long, counting both termini. The germline gives CDR1 MDHEN, CDR2 SYDVKM. This chain's CDR3 is CASSLFGPGGNTEAFF.

This sequence joins TRBV20-1 and TRBJ1-5; D possibly corresponds to TRBD1 (6 bases). Looked up from germline, CDR1 is DFQATT and CDR2 is SNEGSKA (reference sequence). The CDR3 covers 15 residues. V lost 3 bases, J lost 2 bases, and 14 bases lay in between. CDR3 sequence: CSARARDIGNQPQHF. The CDR3 nucleotides read TGCAGTGCTAGGGCCCGGGACATTGGCAATCAGCCCCAGCATTTT.

Points on this clonotype: This may be a read error: a much more frequent sequence differs by one nucleotide. The CDR3 DNA sequence: TGTGCCAGCAGCCAAGTCAGCAGGAATTCACCCCTCGACTTT. This codes for CASSQVSRNSPLDF. The gene calls are TRBV3-1 and TRBJ1-6, with D unresolved. From germline, CDR1 is LGHDT and CDR2 YNNKEL (reference sequence). This CDR3 is 14 amino acids long.

This clonotype was seen a handful of times. The gene calls are TRBV7-9 and TRBJ1-6; D is unresolved. The V end was cut by 2 bases, the J end by 15 bases, with 8 bases between. There are 11 residues in the CDR3. The germline V gene has CDR1 SEHNR and CDR2 FQNEAQ (reference sequence). This CDR3 is CASSLSKSLHF. The CDR3 DNA reads TGTGCCAGCAGCTTATCCAAGAGCCTCCACTTT.

In its sample, this clonotype was seen a few times. This chain joins TRBV7-9 and TRBJ1-6; 8 bases align to TRBD1. CDR1 is SEHNR and CDR2 is FQNEAQ in the germline V gene (reference sequence). This CDR3 contains 17 residues. The V segment lost 5 bases and the J segment 8 bases; nucleotides outside the gene matches: 14. The CDR3 reads CASSPYRGKVSDSPLHF. In DNA form, the CDR3 reads TGTGCCAGCAGCCCCTACAGGGGGAAGGTTTCCGATTCACCCCTCCACTTT. Full variable domain (rest looked up from reference TRBV7-9 and TRBJ1-6): DTGVSQNPRHKITKRGQNVTFRCDPISEHNRLYWYRQTLGQGPEFLTYFQNEAQLEKSRLLSDRFSAERPKGSFSTLEIQRTEQGDSAMYLCASSPYRGKVSDSPLHFGNGTRLTVT.

Only a few counts were recorded for this clonotype. The chain joins TRBV12-3 or TRBV12-4 to TRBJ1-1; weak D call: TRBD1 (5 bases). V was pared by 6 bases and J by 5 bases, with 19 bases between. The CDR3 loop spans 15 amino acids. CDR3 in amino acids: CASSSETVLRTEAFF. DNA of the CDR3: TGTGCCAGCAGCTCAGAGACAGTATTAAGGACTGAAGCTTTCTTT.

This clonotype was observed many times. This chain uses TRBV27 with TRBJ2-1; D is possibly TRBD1 (6 bases). V lost 6 bases to trimming and J lost 2 bases, with 11 bases between them. CDR3 size: 14 residues. CDR1 is MNHEY, CDR2 SMNVEV, per germline (reference sequence). The CDR3 protein is CASRGASPYNEQFF. CDR3 DNA: TGTGCCAGCAGGGGGGCTAGCCCCTACAATGAGCAGTTCTTC.

This clonotype was detected many times. The chain links TRBV18 to TRBJ1-1; a possible D gene is TRBD1 (6 bases). The germline V and J ends were trimmed by 1 base and 1 base, with 7 bases remaining between them. The CDR3 consists of 14 residues. Germline CDR1 reads KGHSH; CDR2 reads LQKENI. The CDR3 DNA reads as TGTGCCAGCTCACCACTGGACAGGAACACTGAAGCTTTCTTT. This codes for CASSPLDRNTEAFF.

With regard to this clonotype: This may be a read error: a much more frequent sequence differs by one nucleotide. Because the CDR3 is missing its conserved closing phenylalanine or tryptophan, this is likely a read error. This chain links TRBV28 with TRBJ1-2; 8 bases agree with TRBD1. The CDR3 totals 15 residues. CDR1 is MDHEN and CDR2 is SYDVKM in the germline V gene. V lost 2 bases to trimming and J lost 3 bases; unmatched junction nucleotides: 5. The DNA of the CDR3 is TGTGCCAGCAGTTTAACCAGGGGGCGGGACTATGGCTACACCCTC. This encodes CASSLTRGRDYGYTL.